In this sample, the clone carrying this T cell receptor (beta chain) turned up once. The source of the sample is a study of blood T cell repertoires in COVID-19. Background on the study: Samples came from the United States, Italy and Spain, spanning acute and convalescent COVID-19. T cells, B-cell-depleted T cells, or PBMCs provided the cDNA or gDNA that served as material.

In the authors' workflow: For nucleated cells, counts were estimated from reference gene primer amplification. Method: immunoSEQ multiplex PCR; TCRdb's copy keeps in-frame clones and lacks some. The D gene and trimming were derived from the DNA, and the V and J assignments and clone size from that table. The sample records some 100,000 clones, 87% being singletons. This CDR3 is 15 amino acids long. The V end lost 5 bases, the J end lost 4 bases, and 17 bases lay between the germline ends. Germline values: CDR1 MNHNY, CDR2 SVGAGI (reference sequence). The specimen was peripheral blood. This receptor was identified in a man aged 25-45 years in a cohort sampled during active COVID-19. This sequence joins TRBV6-6 and TRBJ1-2; D is possibly TRBD1 (5 bases). CDR3 residues: CASSRDPQGPYGYTF. For the CDR3, the DNA is TGTGCCAGCAGTAGAGACCCCCAGGGTCCCTATGGCTACACCTTC.